This T cell receptor (beta chain) was observed in a study of shared clonotypes between healthy human individuals. Study-wide points: In several donors, about 5% of naive CD4 clonotypes appeared in common.

The J segment lost 6 bases and the V segment lost 2 bases, leaving 10 bases of the junction unmatched. The CDR3 length is 16 residues. Looked up from germline, CDR1 is MGHRA and CDR2 is YSYEKL. Comment on this clone: Its antigen is not identified.

Profiling relied on immunoSEQ multiplex PCR, and the TCRdb table lists in-frame clones only, not all of them. This repertoire shows 2 million to 2.5 million clones, roughly 93% found once; its top ten account for 0.39%. This TCR was recovered from a young man in good health. Some clones in this sample may be carry-over from other donors' samples. V usage is TRBV4-1 and J usage is TRBJ2-1, with 7 bases that match TRBD1. The sequencing sample was made of naive CD4+ T cells from PBMCs. Subset denoted: CD45RA+ positively selected. CDR3 in DNA: TGCGCCAGCAGCCAAACGGATCCCGGGACAGTCAATGAGCAGTTCTTC. It translates to CASSQTDPGTVNEQFF.